One sample yielded the 24 T cell receptor beta chains listed below, sequenced in a study of T cell changes during pregnancy in multiple sclerosis. Produced via immunoSEQ multiplex PCR; TCRdb's table is partial and in-frame only. The sample has about 51,000 clones, approximately 90% seen once; the top ten hold around 2.6%. Sequenced here: CD8+ T cells from peripheral blood mononuclear cells, sampled in the second trimester of pregnancy. Receptor source: a female donor with multiple sclerosis, enrolled in a pregnancy study.

The chain has TRBV6-5 and TRBJ2-1; 8 positions match TRBD2. Trimming at V came to 8 bases and at J to 2 bases, leaving 5 bases not matched to a gene. From germline, CDR1 is MNHEY and CDR2 SVGAGI. CDR3 length equals 14 residues. For the CDR3, the DNA is TGTGCCAGCGAACGGGGGGGCACCTACAATGAGCAGTTCTTC. It encodes CASERGGTYNEQFF.

The chain employs TRBV9 and TRBJ2-7; D possibly corresponds to TRBD2 (5 bases). Germline V gives CDR1 SGDLS, CDR2 YYNGEE. CDR3 length: 17 amino acids. V lost 4 bases and J lost 2, with 22 bases in between. The CDR3 loop reads CASSPPGIAGLAYEQYF. DNA of the CDR3: TGTGCCAGCAGCCCGCCGGGGATAGCAGGCCTCGCCTACGAGCAGTACTTC.

The chain joins TRBV9 to TRBJ2-3; a weak D match, TRBD1 (5 bases). Trimming stripped 4 bases from V and 0 bases from J, with 12 bases between. This CDR3 has 15 amino acids. The germline V gene has CDR1 SGDLS and CDR2 YYNGEE. CDR3 region: CASSTGHTSTDTQYF. CDR3 nucleotide sequence: TGTGCCAGCAGCACCGGACATACTAGCACAGATACGCAGTATTTT.

The genes are TRBV4-1 and TRBJ1-2; 8 bases agree with TRBD1. This CDR3 comprises 14 residues. Germline V gene lookup returns CDR1 MGHRA and CDR2 YSYEKL. V lost 4 bases to trimming and J lost 4 bases; unmatched junction nucleotides: 5. This CDR3 reads CASSPSGTGYGYTF. As DNA, the CDR3 is TGCGCCAGCAGCCCGTCGGGGACAGGCTATGGCTACACCTTC.

The V gene is TRBV4-2, the J gene TRBJ1-3; 7 bases line up with TRBD1. This CDR3 region has 16 residues. The germline V gene has CDR1 LGHNA and CDR2 YNFKEQ. V was pared by 4 bases and J by 4 bases, with 10 bases of the junction left unmatched. The CDR3 loop reads CASSRTGTVEGNTIYF. CDR3 bases: TGTGCCAGCAGCCGCACCGGGACAGTAGAAGGAAACACCATATATTTT.

The V gene is TRBV4-1, the J gene TRBJ2-7, with TRBD1 matching 7 bases. The trim removed 0 bases at V and 4 bases at J, leaving 3 bases unmatched. The CDR3 covers 14 residues. Germline lookup yields CDR1 MGHRA and CDR2 YSYEKL. As DNA, the CDR3 is TGCGCCAGCAGCCAAGAGACAGGGCGTTACGAGCAGTACTTC. It is translated as CASSQETGRYEQYF.

The gene calls are TRBV7-9 and TRBJ1-2; no clear D gene. The CDR3 has 14 residues. Between the trimmed V and J ends, which lost 2 bases and 10 bases, there was a span of 17 bases. Looked up from germline, CDR1 is SEHNR and CDR2 is FQNEAQ (reference sequence). CDR3 sequence (DNA): TGTGCCAGCAGCTTATACTTCGGAGGGAACCTCTACACCTTC. Protein sequence: CASSLYFGGNLYTF.

This rearrangement joins TRBV9 to TRBJ2-3; possible D gene TRBD1, 6 bases. Germline V gene sequence: CDR1 SGDLS, CDR2 YYNGEE. There are 14 residues in the CDR3. Trimming stripped 3 bases from V and 1 base from J, with 9 bases between. This CDR3 reads CASSGTERTDTQYF. The CDR3 coding sequence is TGTGCCAGCAGCGGGACAGAACGCACAGATACGCAGTATTTT.

This rearrangement joins TRBV6-5 to TRBJ2-1, with 10 bases aligning to TRBD1. Trimming removed 5 bases from V and 8 bases from J; junction bases left unmatched: 9. Germline V gene data show CDR1 as MNHEY and CDR2 as SVGAGI. The length of the CDR3 is 15 residues. CDR3 protein: CASSGAGQGKYEQFF. For the CDR3, the DNA is TGTGCCAGCAGTGGGGCGGGACAGGGGAAATATGAGCAGTTCTTC.

The gene calls are TRBV2 and TRBJ1-3; 9 nucleotides line up with TRBD1. Germline V CDR1 and CDR2: SNHLY, FYNNEI. CDR3 size: 14 residues. V shed 8 bases, J shed 2 bases, and the junction held 4 bases outside the gene matches. The CDR3: CASGTGRAGNTIYF. In DNA, the CDR3 is TGTGCCAGCGGGACAGGGAGAGCTGGAAACACCATATATTTT. Looking up the rest from reference TRBV2 and TRBJ1-3 gives the full variable domain: EPEVTQTPSHQVTQMGQEVILRCVPISNHLYFYWYRQILGQKVEFLVSFYNNEISEKSEIFDDQFSVERPDGSNFTLKIRSTKLEDSAMYFCASGTGRAGNTIYFGEGSWLTVV.

This clone was seen once. The chain couples TRBV7-2 to TRBJ1-1; D remains unclear. The CDR3 covers 12 residues. V was cut by 1 base and J by 6 bases, with 6 bases left in between. CDR1 is SGHTA, CDR2 FQGNSA, per germline. CDR3 DNA sequence: TGTGCCAGCAGCTTAGGAGTAGCTGAAGCTTTCTTT. As protein: CASSLGVAEAFF.

This chain connects TRBV6-4 to TRBJ2-1; D call uncertain. Germline CDR1 MRHNA, CDR2 SNTAGT. Trimming left V 6 bases short and J 4 bases short, with 4 bases between. CDR3 length equals 11 residues. The CDR3 sequence: CASRRYNEQFF. CDR3 bases: TGTGCCAGCAGGAGGTACAATGAGCAGTTCTTC.

The chain joins TRBV11-1 to TRBJ2-1, with D possibly matching TRBD2 (7 bases). V was clipped by 5 bases and J by 0 bases, with 14 bases between them. Germline CDR1 reads SGHAT; CDR2 reads FQDESV (reference sequence). CDR3 size: 16 residues. In DNA, the CDR3 is TGTGCCAGCAGCCGGGGGGCAGGGAGCTCCTACAATGAGCAGTTCTTC. It translates to CASSRGAGSSYNEQFF.

CDR3 sequence reads: CASSLSSGTGHEQYF. Here the CDR3 DNA reads TGTGCCAGCAGTTTATCGTCGGGGACAGGGCACGAGCAGTACTTC. The chain recombines TRBV27 with TRBJ2-7; 9 nucleotides line up with TRBD1. The V gene's germline CDR1 is MNHEY and CDR2 SMNVEV (reference sequence). The CDR3 spans 15 residues. V lost 0 bases and J lost 5; bases outside the gene matches: 5.

This clone was recorded once. The chain has TRBV9 and TRBJ2-5; 7 bases fit TRBD2. The V segment lost 2 bases and the J segment 3 bases; nucleotides outside the gene matches: 7. Germline V gene lookup returns CDR1 SGDLS and CDR2 YYNGEE. There are 15 residues in the CDR3. Here the CDR3 DNA reads TGTGCCAGCAGCGTGACTTGGGGGGGGGAAGAGACCCAGTACTTC. Translated, it gives CASSVTWGGEETQYF.

The rearrangement links TRBV2 to TRBJ2-5; 9 bases match TRBD2. This CDR3 is 16 amino acids long. Looked up from germline, CDR1 is SNHLY and CDR2 is FYNNEI. Trimming cost V 4 bases and J 4 bases; bases outside gene matches: 10. CDR3 sequence reads: CASSGVTSGGGETQYF. The CDR3 DNA sequence: TGTGCCAGCAGTGGAGTGACTAGCGGCGGTGGAGAGACCCAGTACTTC.

In this sample, this clone turned up once. The chain combines TRBV11-2 with TRBJ2-7, with 8 positions matching TRBD1. Germline V gives CDR1 SGHAT, CDR2 FQNNGV. The CDR3 extends over 12 amino acids. The V gene end was trimmed by 8 bases and the J gene end by 3 bases; junction bases not matched to a gene: 3. The CDR3 sequence is CASEDRVYEQYF. The DNA for the CDR3 is TGTGCCAGCGAGGACAGGGTCTACGAGCAGTACTTC.

The V call is TRBV6-4, the J call TRBJ2-3; TRBD2 agrees at 9 bases. Germline V gene sequence: CDR1 MRHNA, CDR2 SNTAGT. V was clipped by 6 bases and J by 3 bases; unmatched bases: 4. This CDR3 spans 14 amino acids. This CDR3 is CASRGGGETDTQYF. CDR3 nucleotides: TGTGCCAGCAGGGGCGGGGGGGAAACAGATACGCAGTATTTT.

By share of the sample, this clone is medium-sized. This chain uses TRBV2 with TRBJ1-1; weak D call: TRBD1 (5 bases). Germline V gene sequence: CDR1 SNHLY, CDR2 FYNNEI. The CDR3 has 13 amino acids. Trimming removed 7 bases at V and 7 bases at J, with 16 bases between. CDR3 nucleotides: TGTGCCAGCACGTCAGGGCTTGTAGTTGAAGCTTTCTTT. Its translation is CASTSGLVVEAFF. The variable domain in full, with the rest retrieved from reference TRBV2 and TRBJ1-1, is EPEVTQTPSHQVTQMGQEVILRCVPISNHLYFYWYRQILGQKVEFLVSFYNNEISEKSEIFDDQFSVERPDGSNFTLKIRSTKLEDSAMYFCASTSGLVVEAFFGQGTRLTVV.

The chain has TRBV7-6 and TRBJ1-5; TRBD1 might be the D (5 bases). The CDR3 loop spans 15 amino acids. Germline CDR1 reads SGHVS; CDR2 reads FNYEAQ. The germline V and J ends were trimmed by 5 bases and 0 bases, with 11 bases remaining between them. CDR3 in amino acids: CASSHFQGSNQPQHF. CDR3 in DNA: TGTGCCAGCAGCCACTTCCAGGGTAGCAATCAGCCCCAGCATTTT.

The chain combines TRBV4-3 with TRBJ2-1; 12 bases align to TRBD2. V was clipped by 0 bases and J by 8 bases; unmatched bases: 5. The V gene's germline CDR1 is LGHNA and CDR2 YSLEER. The CDR3 is 16 amino acids. CDR3 nucleotide sequence: TGCGCCAGCAGCCAAGATTCTAGCGGGGGGGCTTATGAGCAGTTCTTC. Protein: CASSQDSSGGAYEQFF.

This chain connects TRBV18 to TRBJ1-3, with TRBD1 as a possible D gene (5 bases). The CDR3 is 20 residues long. V lost 6 bases and J lost 0, with 27 bases in between. The germline V gene encodes CDR1 KGHSH and CDR2 LQKENI. CDR3 protein: CASSPFGGESYTVSGNTIYF. The CDR3 DNA sequence: TGTGCCAGCTCGCCGTTTGGGGGGGAATCCTACACCGTCTCTGGAAACACCATATATTTT.

The chain is built from TRBV7-3 and TRBJ2-7; 7 positions agree with TRBD2. Losses at the gene ends were 1 base for V and 5 bases for J; bases not matched to a gene: 8. The length of the CDR3 is 15 residues. Per germline, CDR1 SGHTA and CDR2 FQGTGA. CDR3 in amino acids: CASSLMWGGDNEQYF. The DNA of the CDR3 is TGTGCCAGCAGCTTAATGTGGGGGGGTGATAACGAGCAGTACTTC.

This chain joins TRBV4-1 and TRBJ1-6, with D uncertain. V was trimmed by 0 bases and J by 7 bases, leaving 7 bases between them. The length of the CDR3 is 14 residues. Germline V gives CDR1 MGHRA, CDR2 YSYEKL. The CDR3 protein is CASSQESGNSPLHF. The DNA of the CDR3 is TGCGCCAGCAGCCAAGAGTCGGGGAATTCACCCCTCCACTTT.